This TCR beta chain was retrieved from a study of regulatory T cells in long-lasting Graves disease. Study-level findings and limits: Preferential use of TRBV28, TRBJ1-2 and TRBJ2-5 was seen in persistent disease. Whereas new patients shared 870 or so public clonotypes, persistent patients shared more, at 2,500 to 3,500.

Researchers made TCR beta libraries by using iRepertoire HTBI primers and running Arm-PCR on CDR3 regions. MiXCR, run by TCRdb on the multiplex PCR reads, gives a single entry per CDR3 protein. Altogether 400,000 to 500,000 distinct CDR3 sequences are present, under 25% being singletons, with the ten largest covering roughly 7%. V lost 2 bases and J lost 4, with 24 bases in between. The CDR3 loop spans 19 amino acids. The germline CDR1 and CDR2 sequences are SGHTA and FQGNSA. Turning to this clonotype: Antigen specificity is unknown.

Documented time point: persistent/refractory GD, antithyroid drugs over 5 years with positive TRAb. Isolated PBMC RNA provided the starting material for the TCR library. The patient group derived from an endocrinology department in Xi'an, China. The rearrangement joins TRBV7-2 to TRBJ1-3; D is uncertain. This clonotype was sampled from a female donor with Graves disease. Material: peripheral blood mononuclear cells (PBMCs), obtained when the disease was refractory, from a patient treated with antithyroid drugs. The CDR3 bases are TGTGCCAGCAGCTTACGTAAGGTGTGGCCTCCCGGTAGAGGAAACACCATATATTTT. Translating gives CASSLRKVWPPGRGNTIYF.